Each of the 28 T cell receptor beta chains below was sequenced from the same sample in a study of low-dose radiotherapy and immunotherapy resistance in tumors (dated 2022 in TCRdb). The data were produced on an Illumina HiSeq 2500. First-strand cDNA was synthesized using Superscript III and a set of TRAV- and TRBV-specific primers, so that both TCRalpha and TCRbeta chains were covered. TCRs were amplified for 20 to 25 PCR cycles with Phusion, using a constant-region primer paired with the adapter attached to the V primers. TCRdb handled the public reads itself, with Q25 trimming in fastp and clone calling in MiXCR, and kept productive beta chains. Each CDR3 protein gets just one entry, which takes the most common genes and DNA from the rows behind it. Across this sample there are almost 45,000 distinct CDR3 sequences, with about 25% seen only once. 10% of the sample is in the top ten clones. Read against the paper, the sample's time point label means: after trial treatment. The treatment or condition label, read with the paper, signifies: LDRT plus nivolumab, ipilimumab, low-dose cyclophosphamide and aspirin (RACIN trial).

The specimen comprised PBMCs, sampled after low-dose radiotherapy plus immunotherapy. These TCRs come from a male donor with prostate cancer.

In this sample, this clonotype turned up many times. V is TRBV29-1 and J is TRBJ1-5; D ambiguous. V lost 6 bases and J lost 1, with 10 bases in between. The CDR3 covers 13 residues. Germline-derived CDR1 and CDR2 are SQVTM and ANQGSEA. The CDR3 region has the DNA TGCAGCGTCGGGGATGGGAGCAATCAGCCCCAGCATTTT. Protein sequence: CSVGDGSNQPQHF.

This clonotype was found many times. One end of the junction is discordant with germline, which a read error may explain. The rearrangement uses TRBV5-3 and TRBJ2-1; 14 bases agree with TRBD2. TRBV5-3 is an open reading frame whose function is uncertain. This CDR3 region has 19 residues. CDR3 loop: CASSLALTSGRADFNEQFF. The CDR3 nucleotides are TGTGCCAGCAGCTTGGCCCTGACTAGCGGGAGGGCCGATTTCAATGAGCAGTTCTTC.

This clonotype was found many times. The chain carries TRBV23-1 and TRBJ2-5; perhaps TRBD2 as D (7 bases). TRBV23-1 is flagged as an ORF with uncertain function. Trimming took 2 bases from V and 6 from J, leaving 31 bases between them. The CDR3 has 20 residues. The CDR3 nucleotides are TGCGCCAGCAGTCAAAGTAGAGAGGTTGAGGCGGGGGCCGGCGAGAAGACCCAGTACTTC. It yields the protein CASSQSREVEAGAGEKTQYF.

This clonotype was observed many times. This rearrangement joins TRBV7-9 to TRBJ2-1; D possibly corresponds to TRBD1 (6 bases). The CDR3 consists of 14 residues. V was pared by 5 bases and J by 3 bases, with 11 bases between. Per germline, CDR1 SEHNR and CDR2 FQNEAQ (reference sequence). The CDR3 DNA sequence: TGTGCCAGCAGCCGTCGACAGGACTACAATGAGCAGTTCTTC. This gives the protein CASSRRQDYNEQFF.

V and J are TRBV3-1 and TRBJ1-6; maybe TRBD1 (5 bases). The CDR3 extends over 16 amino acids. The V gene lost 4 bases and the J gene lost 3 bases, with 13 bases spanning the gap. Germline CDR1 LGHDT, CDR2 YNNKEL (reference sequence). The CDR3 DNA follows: TGTGCCAGCAGCCCACAAGGCGGGGGCTATAATTCACCCCTCCACTTT. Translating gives CASSPQGGGYNSPLHF.

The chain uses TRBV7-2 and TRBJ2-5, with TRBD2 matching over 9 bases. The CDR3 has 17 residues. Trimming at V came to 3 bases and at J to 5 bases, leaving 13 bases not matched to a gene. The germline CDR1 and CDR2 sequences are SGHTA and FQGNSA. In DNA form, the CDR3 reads TGTGCCAGCAGCTTGCAGGGCGGGGGGGCCTTCGGGGAGACCCAGTACTTC. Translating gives CASSLQGGGAFGETQYF. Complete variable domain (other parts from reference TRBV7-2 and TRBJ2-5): GAGVSQSPSNKVTEKGKDVELRCDPISGHTALYWYRQSLGQGLEFLIYFQGNSAPDKSGLPSDRFSAERTGGSVSTLTIQRTQQEDSAVYLCASSLQGGGAFGETQYFGPGTRLLVL.

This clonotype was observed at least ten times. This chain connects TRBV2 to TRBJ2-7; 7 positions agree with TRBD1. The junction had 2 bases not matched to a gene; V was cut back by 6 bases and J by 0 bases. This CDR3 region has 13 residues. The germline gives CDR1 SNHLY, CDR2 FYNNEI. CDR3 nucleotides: TGTGCCAGCAGACAGGGGCACTCCTACGAGCAGTACTTC. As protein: CASRQGHSYEQYF.

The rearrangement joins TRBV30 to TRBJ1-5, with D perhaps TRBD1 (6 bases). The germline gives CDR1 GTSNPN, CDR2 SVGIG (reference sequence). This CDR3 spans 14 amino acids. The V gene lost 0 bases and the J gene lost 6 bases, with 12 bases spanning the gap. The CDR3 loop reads CAWSVGRGGQPQHF. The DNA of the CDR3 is TGTGCCTGGAGTGTGGGGAGGGGGGGTCAGCCCCAGCATTTT.

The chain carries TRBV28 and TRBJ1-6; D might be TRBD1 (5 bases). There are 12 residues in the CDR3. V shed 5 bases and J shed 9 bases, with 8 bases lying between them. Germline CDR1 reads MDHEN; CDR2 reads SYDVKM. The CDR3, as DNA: TGTGCCAGCAGTCTGGACACTTCACCCCTCCACTTT. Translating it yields CASSLDTSPLHF.

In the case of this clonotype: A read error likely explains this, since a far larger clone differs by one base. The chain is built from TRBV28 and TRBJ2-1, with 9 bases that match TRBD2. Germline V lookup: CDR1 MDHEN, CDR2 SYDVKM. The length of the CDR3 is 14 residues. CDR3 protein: CGTSVPGLAQEQFF. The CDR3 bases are TGTGGCACCAGTGTCCCGGGACTAGCACAGGAGCAGTTCTTC. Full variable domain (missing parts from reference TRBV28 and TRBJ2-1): DVKVTQSSRYLVKRTGEKVFLECVQDMDHENMFWYRQDPGLGLRLIYFSYDVKMKEKGDIPEGYSVSREKKERFSLILESASTNQTSMYLCGTSVPGLAQEQFFGPGTRLTVL.

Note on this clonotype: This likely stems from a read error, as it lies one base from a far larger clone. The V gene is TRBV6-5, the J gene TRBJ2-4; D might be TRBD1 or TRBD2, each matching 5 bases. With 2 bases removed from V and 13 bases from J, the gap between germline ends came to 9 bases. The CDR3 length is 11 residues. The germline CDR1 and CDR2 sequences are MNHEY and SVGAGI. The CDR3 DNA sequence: TGTGCCAGCAGTTACATGGGGGAGCAGTACTTC. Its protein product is CASSYMGEQYF.

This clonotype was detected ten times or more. The CDR3 sequence: CASSHPGQINTEAFF. CDR3 DNA: TGCGCCAGCAGCCACCCCGGGCAGATCAACACTGAAGCTTTCTTT. V is TRBV4-1 and J is TRBJ1-1, with D uncertain. Trimming pared 3 bases from V and 2 bases from J, leaving 13 bases between. The CDR3 is 15 residues long. Germline CDR1 reads MGHRA; CDR2 reads YSYEKL.

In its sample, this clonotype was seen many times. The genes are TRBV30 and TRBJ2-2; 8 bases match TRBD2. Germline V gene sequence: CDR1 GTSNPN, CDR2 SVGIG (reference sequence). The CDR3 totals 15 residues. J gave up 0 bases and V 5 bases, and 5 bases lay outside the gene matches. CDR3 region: CAWVRGGSNTGELFF. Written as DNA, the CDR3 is TGTGCCTGGGTCCGGGGGGGCTCGAACACCGGGGAGCTGTTTTTT.

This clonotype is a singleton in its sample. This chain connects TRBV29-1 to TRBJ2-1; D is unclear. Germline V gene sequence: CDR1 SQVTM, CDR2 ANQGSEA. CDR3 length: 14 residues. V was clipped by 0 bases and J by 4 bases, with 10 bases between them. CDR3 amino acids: CSVEDLGAYNEQFF. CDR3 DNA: TGCAGCGTTGAAGATCTCGGAGCATACAATGAGCAGTTCTTC.

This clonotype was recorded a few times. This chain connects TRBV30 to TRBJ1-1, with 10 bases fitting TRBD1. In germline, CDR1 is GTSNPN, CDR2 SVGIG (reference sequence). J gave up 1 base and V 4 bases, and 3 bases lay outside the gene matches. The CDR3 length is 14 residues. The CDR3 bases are TGTGCCTGGAACCGGGACAGGGGGAACACTGAAGCTTTCTTT. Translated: CAWNRDRGNTEAFF.

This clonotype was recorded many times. CDR3 sequence reads: CASSQVGQGRDEQYF. CDR3 nucleotides: TGCGCCAGCAGCCAAGTAGGGCAGGGCCGGGACGAGCAGTACTTC. This chain joins TRBV4-1 and TRBJ2-7; tentative D call: TRBD1 (5 bases). This CDR3 has 15 residues. V was shortened by 1 base and J by 5 bases, with 15 bases between the two germline ends. The V gene's germline CDR1 is MGHRA and CDR2 YSYEKL.

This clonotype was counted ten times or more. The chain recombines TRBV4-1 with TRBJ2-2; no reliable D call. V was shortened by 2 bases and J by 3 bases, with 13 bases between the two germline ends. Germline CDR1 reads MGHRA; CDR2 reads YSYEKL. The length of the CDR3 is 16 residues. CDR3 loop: CASSQTPGVDTGELFF. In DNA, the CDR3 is TGCGCCAGCAGCCAAACCCCCGGCGTGGACACCGGGGAGCTGTTTTTT.

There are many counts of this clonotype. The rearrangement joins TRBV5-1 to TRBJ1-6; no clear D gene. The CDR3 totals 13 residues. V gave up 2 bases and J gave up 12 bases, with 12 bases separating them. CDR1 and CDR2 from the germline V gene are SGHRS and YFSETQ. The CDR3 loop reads CASSLNKGEPLHF. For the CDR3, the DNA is TGCGCCAGCAGCTTAAATAAAGGAGAACCCCTCCACTTT.

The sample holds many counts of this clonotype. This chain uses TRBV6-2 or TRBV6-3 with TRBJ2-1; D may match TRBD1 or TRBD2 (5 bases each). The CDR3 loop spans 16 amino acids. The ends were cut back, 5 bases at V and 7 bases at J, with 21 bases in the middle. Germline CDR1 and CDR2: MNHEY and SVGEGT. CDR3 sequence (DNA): TGTGCCAGCAGTCTGACGGGACGGAGGTGGGGGAATGAGCAGTTCTTC. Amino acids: CASSLTGRRWGNEQFF.

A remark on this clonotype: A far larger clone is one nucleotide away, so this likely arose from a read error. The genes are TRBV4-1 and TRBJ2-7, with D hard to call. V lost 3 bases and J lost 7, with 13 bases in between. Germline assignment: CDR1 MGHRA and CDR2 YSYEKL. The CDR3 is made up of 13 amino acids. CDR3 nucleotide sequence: TGCGCCAGCAGCCATGATCGAATGGGTGAGCAGTACTTC. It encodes CASSHDRMGEQYF.

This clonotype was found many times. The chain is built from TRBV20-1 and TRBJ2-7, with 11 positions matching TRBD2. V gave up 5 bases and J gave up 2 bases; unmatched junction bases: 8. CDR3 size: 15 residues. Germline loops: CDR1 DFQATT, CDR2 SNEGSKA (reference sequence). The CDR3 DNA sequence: TGCAGTGCTCCTATGGGGACTAGCGGAGCCTACGAGCAGTACTTC. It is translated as CSAPMGTSGAYEQYF.

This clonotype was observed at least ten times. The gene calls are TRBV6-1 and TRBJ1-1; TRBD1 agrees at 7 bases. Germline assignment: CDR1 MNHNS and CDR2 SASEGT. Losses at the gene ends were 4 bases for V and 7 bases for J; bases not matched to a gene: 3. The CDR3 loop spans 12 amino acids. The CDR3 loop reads CASSVGGHEAFF. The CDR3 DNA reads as TGTGCCAGCAGTGTAGGGGGCCATGAAGCTTTCTTT.

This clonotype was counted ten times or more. The CDR3 loop reads CASSVDHNEQFF. The CDR3 DNA reads TGTGCCAGCAGCGTAGACCACAATGAGCAGTTCTTC. This chain uses TRBV9 with TRBJ2-1; no firm D call. V lost 0 bases to trimming and J lost 5 bases, with 3 bases between them. Per germline, CDR1 SGDLS and CDR2 YYNGEE. The CDR3 covers 12 residues.

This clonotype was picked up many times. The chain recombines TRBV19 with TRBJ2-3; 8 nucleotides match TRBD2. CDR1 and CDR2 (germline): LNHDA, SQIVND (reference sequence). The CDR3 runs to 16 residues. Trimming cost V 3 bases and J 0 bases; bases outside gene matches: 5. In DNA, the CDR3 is TGTGCCAGTAGTATCGGCGGGGGGACTAGCACAGATACGCAGTATTTT. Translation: CASSIGGGTSTDTQYF. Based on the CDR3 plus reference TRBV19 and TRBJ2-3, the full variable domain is DGGITQSPKYLFRKEGQNVTLSCEQNLNHDAMYWYRQDPGQGLRLIYYSQIVNDFQKGDIAEGYSVSREKKESFPLTVTSAQKNPTAFYLCASSIGGGTSTDTQYFGPGTRLTVL.

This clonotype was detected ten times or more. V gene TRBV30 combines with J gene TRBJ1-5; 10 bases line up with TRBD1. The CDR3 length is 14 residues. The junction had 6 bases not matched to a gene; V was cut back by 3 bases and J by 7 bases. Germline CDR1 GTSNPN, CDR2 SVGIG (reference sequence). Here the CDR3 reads CAWRGTGDGQPQHF. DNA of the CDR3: TGTGCCTGGAGAGGGACAGGGGACGGACAGCCCCAGCATTTT.

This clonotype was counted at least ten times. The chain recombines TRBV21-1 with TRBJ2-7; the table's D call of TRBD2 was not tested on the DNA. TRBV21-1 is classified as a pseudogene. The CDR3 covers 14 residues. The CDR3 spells CASSSPGGAYEQYF. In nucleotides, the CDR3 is TGTGCCAGCAGCAGTCCAGGAGGGGCCTACGAGCAGTACTTC.

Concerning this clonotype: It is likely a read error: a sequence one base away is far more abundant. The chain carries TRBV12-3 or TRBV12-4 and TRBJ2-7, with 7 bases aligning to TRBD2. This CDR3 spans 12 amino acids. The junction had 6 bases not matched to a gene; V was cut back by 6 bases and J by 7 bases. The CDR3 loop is CASSWGGNEQYF. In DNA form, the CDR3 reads TGTGCCAGCAGCTGGGGGGGTAATGAGCAGTACTTC.

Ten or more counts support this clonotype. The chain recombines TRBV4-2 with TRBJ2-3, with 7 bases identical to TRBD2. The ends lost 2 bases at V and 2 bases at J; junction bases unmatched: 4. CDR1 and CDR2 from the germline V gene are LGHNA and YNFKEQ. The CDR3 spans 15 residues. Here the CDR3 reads CASSQPGGPTDTQYF. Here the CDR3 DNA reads TGTGCCAGCAGCCAACCGGGGGGACCCACAGATACGCAGTATTTT.